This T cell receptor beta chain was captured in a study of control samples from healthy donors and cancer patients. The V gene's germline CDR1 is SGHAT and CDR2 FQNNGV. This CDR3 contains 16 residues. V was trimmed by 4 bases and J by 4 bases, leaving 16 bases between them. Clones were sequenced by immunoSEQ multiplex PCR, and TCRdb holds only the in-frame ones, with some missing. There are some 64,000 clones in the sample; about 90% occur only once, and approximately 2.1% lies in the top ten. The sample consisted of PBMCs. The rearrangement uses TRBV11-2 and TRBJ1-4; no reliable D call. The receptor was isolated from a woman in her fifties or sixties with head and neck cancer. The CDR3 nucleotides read TGTGCCAGCAGCTCTCCTACCGGGCCCTTTAATGAAAAACTGTTTTTT. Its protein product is CASSSPTGPFNEKLFF.